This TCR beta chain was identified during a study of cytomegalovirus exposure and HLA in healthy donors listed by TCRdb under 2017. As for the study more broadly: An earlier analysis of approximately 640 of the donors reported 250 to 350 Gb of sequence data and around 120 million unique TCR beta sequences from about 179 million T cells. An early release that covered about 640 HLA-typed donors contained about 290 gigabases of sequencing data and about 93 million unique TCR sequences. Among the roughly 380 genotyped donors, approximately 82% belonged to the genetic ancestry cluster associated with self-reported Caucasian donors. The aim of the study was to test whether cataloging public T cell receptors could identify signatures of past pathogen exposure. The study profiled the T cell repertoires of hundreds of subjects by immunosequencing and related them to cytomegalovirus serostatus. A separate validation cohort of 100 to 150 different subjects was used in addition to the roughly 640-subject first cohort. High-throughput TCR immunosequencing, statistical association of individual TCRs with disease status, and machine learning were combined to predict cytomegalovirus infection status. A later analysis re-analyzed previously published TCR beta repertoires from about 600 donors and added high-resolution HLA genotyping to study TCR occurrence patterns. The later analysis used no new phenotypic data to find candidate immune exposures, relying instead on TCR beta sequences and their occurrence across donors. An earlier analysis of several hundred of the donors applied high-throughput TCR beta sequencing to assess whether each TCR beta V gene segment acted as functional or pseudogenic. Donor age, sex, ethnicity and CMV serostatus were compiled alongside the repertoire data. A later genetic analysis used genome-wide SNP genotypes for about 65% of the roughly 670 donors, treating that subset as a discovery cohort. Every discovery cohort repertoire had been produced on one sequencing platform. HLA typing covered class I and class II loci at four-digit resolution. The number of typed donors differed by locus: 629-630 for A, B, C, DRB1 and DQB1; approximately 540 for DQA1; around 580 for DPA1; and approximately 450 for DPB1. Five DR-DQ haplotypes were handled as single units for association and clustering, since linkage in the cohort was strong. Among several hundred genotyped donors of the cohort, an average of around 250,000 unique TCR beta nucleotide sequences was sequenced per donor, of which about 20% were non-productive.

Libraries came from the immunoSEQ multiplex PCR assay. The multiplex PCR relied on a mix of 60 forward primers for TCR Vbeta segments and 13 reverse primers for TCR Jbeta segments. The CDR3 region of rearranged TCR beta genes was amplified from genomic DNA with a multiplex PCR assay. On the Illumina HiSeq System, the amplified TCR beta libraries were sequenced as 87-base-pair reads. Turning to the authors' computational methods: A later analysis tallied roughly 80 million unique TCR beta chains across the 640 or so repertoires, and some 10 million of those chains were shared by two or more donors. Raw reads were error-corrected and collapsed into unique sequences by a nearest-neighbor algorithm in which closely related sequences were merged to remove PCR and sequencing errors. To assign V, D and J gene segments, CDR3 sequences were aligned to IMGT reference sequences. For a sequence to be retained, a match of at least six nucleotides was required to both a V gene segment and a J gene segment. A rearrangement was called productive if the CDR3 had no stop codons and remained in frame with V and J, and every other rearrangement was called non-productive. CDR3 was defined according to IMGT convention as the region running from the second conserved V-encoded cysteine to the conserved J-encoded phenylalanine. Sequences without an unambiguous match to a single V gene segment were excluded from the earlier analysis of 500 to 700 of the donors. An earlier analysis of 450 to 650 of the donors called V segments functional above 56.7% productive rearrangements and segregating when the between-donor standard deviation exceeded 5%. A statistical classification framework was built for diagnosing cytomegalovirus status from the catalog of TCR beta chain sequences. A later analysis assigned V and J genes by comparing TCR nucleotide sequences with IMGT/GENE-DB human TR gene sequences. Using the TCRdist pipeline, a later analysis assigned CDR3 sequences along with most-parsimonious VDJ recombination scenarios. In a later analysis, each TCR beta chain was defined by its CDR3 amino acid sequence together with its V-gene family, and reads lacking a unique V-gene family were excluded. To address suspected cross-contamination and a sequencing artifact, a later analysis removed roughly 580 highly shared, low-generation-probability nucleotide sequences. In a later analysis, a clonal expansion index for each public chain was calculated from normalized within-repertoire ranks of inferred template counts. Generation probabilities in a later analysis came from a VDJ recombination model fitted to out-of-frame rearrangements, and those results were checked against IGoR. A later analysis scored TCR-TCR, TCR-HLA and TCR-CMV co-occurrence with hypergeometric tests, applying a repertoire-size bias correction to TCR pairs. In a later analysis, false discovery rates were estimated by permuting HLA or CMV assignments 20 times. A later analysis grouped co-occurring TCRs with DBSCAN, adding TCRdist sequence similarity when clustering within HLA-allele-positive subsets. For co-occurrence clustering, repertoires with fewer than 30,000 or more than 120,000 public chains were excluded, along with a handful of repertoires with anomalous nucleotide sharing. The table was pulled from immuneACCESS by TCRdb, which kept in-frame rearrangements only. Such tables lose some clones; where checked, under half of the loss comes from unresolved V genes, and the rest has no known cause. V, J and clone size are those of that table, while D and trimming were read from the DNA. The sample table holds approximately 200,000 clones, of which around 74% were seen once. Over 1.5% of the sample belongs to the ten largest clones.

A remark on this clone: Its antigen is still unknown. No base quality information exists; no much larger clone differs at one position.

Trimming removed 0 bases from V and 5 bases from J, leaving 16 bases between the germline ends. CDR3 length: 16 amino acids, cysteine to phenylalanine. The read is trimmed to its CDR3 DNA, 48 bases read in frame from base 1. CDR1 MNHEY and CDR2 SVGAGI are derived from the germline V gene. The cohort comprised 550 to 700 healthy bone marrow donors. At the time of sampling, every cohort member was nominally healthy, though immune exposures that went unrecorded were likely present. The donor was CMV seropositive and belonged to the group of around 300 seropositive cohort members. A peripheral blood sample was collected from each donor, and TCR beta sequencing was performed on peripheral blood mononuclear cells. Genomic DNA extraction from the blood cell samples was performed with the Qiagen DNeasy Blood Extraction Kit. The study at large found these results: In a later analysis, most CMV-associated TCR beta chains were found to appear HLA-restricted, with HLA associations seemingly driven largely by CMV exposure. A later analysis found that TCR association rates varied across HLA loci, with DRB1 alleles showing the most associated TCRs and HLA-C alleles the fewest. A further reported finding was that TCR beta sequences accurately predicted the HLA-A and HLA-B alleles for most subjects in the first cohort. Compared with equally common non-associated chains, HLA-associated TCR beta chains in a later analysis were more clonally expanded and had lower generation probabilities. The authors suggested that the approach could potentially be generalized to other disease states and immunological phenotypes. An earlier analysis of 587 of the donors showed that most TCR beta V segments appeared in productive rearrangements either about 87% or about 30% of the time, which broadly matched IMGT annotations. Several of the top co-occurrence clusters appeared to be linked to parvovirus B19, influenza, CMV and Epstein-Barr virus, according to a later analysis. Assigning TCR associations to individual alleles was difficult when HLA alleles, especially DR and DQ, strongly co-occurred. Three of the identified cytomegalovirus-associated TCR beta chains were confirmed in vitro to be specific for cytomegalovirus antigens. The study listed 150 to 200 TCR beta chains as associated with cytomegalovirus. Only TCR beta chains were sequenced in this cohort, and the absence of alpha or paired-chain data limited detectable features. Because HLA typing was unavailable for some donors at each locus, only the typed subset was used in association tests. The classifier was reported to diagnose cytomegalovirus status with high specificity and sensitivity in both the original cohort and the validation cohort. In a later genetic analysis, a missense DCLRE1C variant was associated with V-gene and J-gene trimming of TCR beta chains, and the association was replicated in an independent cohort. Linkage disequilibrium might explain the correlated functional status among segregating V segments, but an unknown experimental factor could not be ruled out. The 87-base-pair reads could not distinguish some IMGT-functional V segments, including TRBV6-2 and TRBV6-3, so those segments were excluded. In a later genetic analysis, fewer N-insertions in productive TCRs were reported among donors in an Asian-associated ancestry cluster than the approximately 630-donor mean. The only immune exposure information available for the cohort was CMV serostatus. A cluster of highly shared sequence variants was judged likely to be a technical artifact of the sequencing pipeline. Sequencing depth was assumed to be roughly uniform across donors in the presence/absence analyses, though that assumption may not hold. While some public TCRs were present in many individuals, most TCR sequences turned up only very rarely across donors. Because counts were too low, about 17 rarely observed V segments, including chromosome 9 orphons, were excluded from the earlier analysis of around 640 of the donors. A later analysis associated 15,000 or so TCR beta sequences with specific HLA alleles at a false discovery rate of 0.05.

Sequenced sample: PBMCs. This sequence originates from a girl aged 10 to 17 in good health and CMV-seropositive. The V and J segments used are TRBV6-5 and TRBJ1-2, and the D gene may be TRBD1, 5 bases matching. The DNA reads TGTGCCAGCAGTTACTCTGCTGGGGCAGGGATTTATGGCTACACCTTC. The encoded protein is CASSYSAGAGIYGYTF.